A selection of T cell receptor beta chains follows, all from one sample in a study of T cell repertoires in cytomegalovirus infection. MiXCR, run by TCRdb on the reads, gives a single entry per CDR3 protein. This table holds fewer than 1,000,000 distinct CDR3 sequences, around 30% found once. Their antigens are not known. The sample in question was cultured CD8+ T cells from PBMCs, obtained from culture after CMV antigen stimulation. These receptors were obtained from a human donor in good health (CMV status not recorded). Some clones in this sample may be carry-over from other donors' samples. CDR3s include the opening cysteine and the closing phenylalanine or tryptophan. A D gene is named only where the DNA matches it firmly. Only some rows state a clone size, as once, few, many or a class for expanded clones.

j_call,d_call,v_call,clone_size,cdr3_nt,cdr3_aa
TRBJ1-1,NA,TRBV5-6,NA,TGTGCCAGCAGCTTATTGCTGGGCATGAACACTGAAGCTTTCTTT,CASSLLLGMNTEAFF
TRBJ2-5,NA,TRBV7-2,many,TGTGCCAGCAGCCCGAACCCGGGTATTCAGACCCAGTACTTC,CASSPNPGIQTQYF
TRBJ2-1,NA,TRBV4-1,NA,TGCGCCAGCAGCCAAGTAGTTGGGTGGGAGCAGTTCTTC,CASSQVVGWEQFF
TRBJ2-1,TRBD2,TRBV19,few,TGTGCCAGTAGTATTAGTAGCGGGGGGAACAATGAGCAGTTCTTC,CASSISSGGNNEQFF
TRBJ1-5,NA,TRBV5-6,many,TGTGCCAGCAGCTACAGGGATAACCAGCCCCAGCATTTT,CASSYRDNQPQHF
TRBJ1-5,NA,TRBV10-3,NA,TGTGCCATCAGTGAGTCGGTAGGCGGTTATAGCAATCAGCCCCAGCATTTT,CAISESVGGYSNQPQHF
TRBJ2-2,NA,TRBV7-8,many,TGTGCCAGCAGCTTTGACAGTAACACCGGGGAGCTGTTTTTT,CASSFDSNTGELFF
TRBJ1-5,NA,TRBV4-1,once,TGCGCCAGCAGCCAAGAGGATCGCAGCAATCAGCCCCAGCATTTT,CASSQEDRSNQPQHF
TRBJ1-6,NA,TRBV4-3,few,TGCGCCAGCAGCCAAGATCGTCGGAAGCTGAACGGTTCACCCCTCCACTTT,CASSQDRRKLNGSPLHF
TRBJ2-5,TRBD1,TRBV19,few,TGTGCCAGTAGCAGGGACAGTTTGCAAGAGACCCAGTACTTC,CASSRDSLQETQYF
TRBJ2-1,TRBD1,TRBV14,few,TGTGCCAGCAGCGAACAGGGGCGGAACTACAATGAGCAGTTCTTC,CASSEQGRNYNEQFF
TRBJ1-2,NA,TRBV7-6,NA,TGTGCCAGCAGCCCATACACAGGCCCCTATGGCTACACCTTC,CASSPYTGPYGYTF
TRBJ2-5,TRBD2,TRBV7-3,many,TGTGCCAGCAGCTTAACGGGGGGGGTCCAAGAGACCCAGTACTTC,CASSLTGGVQETQYF
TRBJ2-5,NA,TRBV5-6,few,TGTGCCAGCAGCTTGTTACCCACCAGGATCCCGGGGGAGACCCAGTACTTC,CASSLLPTRIPGETQYF
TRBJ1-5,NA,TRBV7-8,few,TGTGCCAGCAGCTCCGACAGAAATAGCAATCAGCCCCAGCATTTT,CASSSDRNSNQPQHF
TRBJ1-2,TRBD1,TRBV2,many,TGTGCCAGCATCGTAGGGACAGGGGGCGAAAAGGGCTACACCTTC,CASIVGTGGEKGYTF
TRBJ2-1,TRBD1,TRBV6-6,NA,TGTGCCAGCTACCGGGACAGACACAATGAGCAGTTCTTC,CASYRDRHNEQFF
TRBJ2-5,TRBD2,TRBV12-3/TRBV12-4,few,TGTGCCAGCAGCCGGACTAGCGGGGGGCGATTCGGTGAGACCCAGTACTTC,CASSRTSGGRFGETQYF
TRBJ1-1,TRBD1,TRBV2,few,TGTGCCAGCAACGTTGCGGACGACAGGGGGCGCGAGGCTTTCTTT,CASNVADDRGREAFF
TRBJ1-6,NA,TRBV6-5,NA,TGTGCCACGCGACTCGGATTTAATTCACCCCTCCACTTT,CATRLGFNSPLHF
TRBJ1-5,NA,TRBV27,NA,TGTGCCAGCAGTTTATCGTGGGGGGGGGGTCAGCCCCAGCATTTT,CASSLSWGGGQPQHF
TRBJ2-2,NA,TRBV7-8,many,TGTGCCAGCAGCTTAGGTGGGGTGGCCGGGGAGCTGTTTTTT,CASSLGGVAGELFF
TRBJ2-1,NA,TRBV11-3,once,TGTGCCAGCAGCAAAGACAAGAGCTCCTACAATGAGCAGTTCTTC,CASSKDKSSYNEQFF
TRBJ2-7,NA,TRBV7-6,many,TGTGCCAGCAGCGTCAGAGCGGGACAGGTAACCGAGCAGTACTTC,CASSVRAGQVTEQYF
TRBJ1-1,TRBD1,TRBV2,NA,TGTGCCAGCAGTGGATCGCGGGACAGGGGCGAGACTGAAGCTTTCTTT,CASSGSRDRGETEAFF
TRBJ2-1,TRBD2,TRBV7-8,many,TGTGCCAGCAGCCTTGGACTAGCGGTTTACAATGAGCAGTTCTTC,CASSLGLAVYNEQFF
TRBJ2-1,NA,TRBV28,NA,TGTGCCAGCAGTTTAAAGTGGCTGAGTGAGCAGTTCTTC,CASSLKWLSEQFF
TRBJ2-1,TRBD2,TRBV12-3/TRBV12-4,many,TGTGCCAGCAGTTTATTTGCGGGGGGCCTGGATGAGCAGTTCTTC,CASSLFAGGLDEQFF
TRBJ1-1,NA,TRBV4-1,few,TGCGCCAGCAGCCAAGATCTTAACCATCTTCCCCTGAACACTGAAGCTTTCTTT,CASSQDLNHLPLNTEAFF
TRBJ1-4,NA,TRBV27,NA,TGTGCCAGCAGTCCCGTTTTACCCCAAGCAACTAATGAAAAACTGTTTTTT,CASSPVLPQATNEKLFF
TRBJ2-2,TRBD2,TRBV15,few,TGTGCCACCAGCAGAGATTTGGGACTAGCCGGGGAGCTGTTTTTT,CATSRDLGLAGELFF
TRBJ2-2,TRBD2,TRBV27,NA,TGTGCCAGCATGAAGAGGCTAGCGGGGGACACCGGGGAGCTGTTTTTT,CASMKRLAGDTGELFF
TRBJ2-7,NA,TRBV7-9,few,TGTGCCAGCAGCATGGAGCAGACAGGCCGAACGGGCGAGCAGTACTTC,CASSMEQTGRTGEQYF
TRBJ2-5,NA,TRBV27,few,TGTGCCAGCAGCCCGGACCCCCCAAGTCCGGTCCAAGAGACCCAGTACTTC,CASSPDPPSPVQETQYF
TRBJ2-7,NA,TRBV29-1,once,TGCAGCGTTGAGAGGGCGGTACAAAACTCCTACGAGCAGTACTTC,CSVERAVQNSYEQYF